Below, one T cell receptor (beta chain) is given with its context. This CDR3 has 17 residues. Germline loops: CDR1 KGHDR, CDR2 SFDVKD. After removal of 6 bases from V and 3 bases from J, the junction contained 13 bases not matched to a gene. Clones were sequenced by immunoSEQ multiplex PCR, and TCRdb holds only the in-frame ones, with some missing. The sample shows about 280,000 clones, approximately 83% of them seen only once. The data were obtained in a study of blood T cell repertoires in COVID-19. The sequence was collected from a woman aged 45-65 years who had recovered from COVID-19. Sequenced input: peripheral blood. The rearrangement joins TRBV24-1 to TRBJ1-1; 9 nucleotides agree with TRBD1. The CDR3 sequence: CATSPTGTGFDDTEAFF. CDR3 bases: TGTGCCACCAGTCCGACCGGGACAGGGTTCGACGACACTGAAGCTTTCTTT.